Shown below are 27 T cell receptor beta chains from a single sample sequenced in a study of T cell responses to AZD1222 COVID-19 vaccine. Profiled with immunoSEQ multiplex PCR; TCRdb holds only in-frame clones, not every one. The sample yields roughly 200,000 clones, just over 90% seen once. Specimen: peripheral blood, collected on day 0 of MenACWY control vaccination. These receptors all come from an adult in good health.

The V call is TRBV30, the J call TRBJ1-4; D is uncertain. The length of the CDR3 is 12 residues. V gave up 2 bases and J gave up 8 bases, with 9 bases separating them. The germline gives CDR1 GTSNPN, CDR2 SVGIG (reference sequence). CDR3 residues: CAWSLGSEKLFF. CDR3 in DNA: TGTGCCTGGAGTTTGGGTAGCGAAAAACTGTTTTTT.

The V call is TRBV5-1, the J call TRBJ2-3; D perhaps matches TRBD2 (5 bases). With 2 bases removed from V and 2 bases from J, the gap between germline ends came to 6 bases. The CDR3 runs 13 residues. Germline loops: CDR1 SGHRS, CDR2 YFSETQ. The CDR3 DNA sequence: TGCGCCAGCAGCTTCCGGGACACAGATACGCAGTATTTT. As protein: CASSFRDTDTQYF. Based on the CDR3 plus reference TRBV5-1 and TRBJ2-3, the full variable domain is KAGVTQTPRYLIKTRGQQVTLSCSPISGHRSVSWYQQTPGQGLQFLFEYFSETQRNKGNFPGRFSGRQFSNSRSEMNVSTLELGDSALYLCASSFRDTDTQYFGPGTRLTVL.

The rearrangement links TRBV5-1 to TRBJ1-2; no clear D. From germline, CDR1 is SGHRS and CDR2 YFSETQ. Trimming shortened V by 4 bases and J by 4 bases, and 11 bases separated the two germline ends. CDR3 length: 13 residues. CDR3 region: CASSAPGRYGYTF. CDR3 nucleotide sequence: TGCGCCAGCAGCGCTCCGGGCCGCTATGGCTACACCTTC.

This sequence joins TRBV6-6 and TRBJ1-2; 9 bases fit TRBD1. From germline, CDR1 is MNHNY and CDR2 SVGAGI (reference sequence). V shed 9 bases, J shed 8 bases, and the junction held 13 bases outside the gene matches. This CDR3 comprises 14 residues. The DNA for the CDR3 is TGTGCCAGTACTATCCCGGGACAGGGTGGCGGCTACACCTTC. This encodes CASTIPGQGGGYTF.

The CDR3 DNA reads as TGTGCCAGCAGCCTCAGGACAGGAGCAACCGGGGAGCTGTTTTTT. Protein sequence: CASSLRTGATGELFF. The chain carries TRBV5-4 and TRBJ2-2, with 7 positions matching TRBD1. The CDR3 spans 15 residues. Germline lookup yields CDR1 SGHNT and CDR2 YYREEE (reference sequence). After removal of 4 bases from V and 5 bases from J, the junction contained 8 bases not matched to a gene.

J is TRBJ2-3 and V is TRBV30, with 9 bases lining up with TRBD2. Trimming took 1 base from V and 7 from J; bases not matched to a gene: 6. This CDR3 comprises 14 residues. Germline-derived CDR1 and CDR2 are GTSNPN and SVGIG (reference sequence). CDR3 sequence reads: CAWSDGGGANTQYF. CDR3 coding DNA: TGTGCCTGGAGTGACGGCGGGGGGGCGAATACGCAGTATTTT.

The chain combines TRBV3-1 (or the pseudogene TRBV3-2) with TRBJ1-1; weak D call: TRBD1 (5 bases). Trimming took off 4 bases at V and 4 bases at J, with 7 bases between the two ends. Germline V lookup: CDR1 LGHDT, CDR2 YNNKEL (reference sequence). The CDR3 covers 12 residues. This chain's CDR3 is CASSPGATEAFF. DNA of the CDR3: TGTGCCAGCAGCCCCGGGGCCACTGAAGCTTTCTTT.

The V gene is TRBV18, the J gene TRBJ2-5; a weak D match, TRBD1 (5 bases). With 0 bases removed from V and 5 bases from J, the gap between germline ends came to 10 bases. Per the germline V gene, CDR1 is KGHSH and CDR2 is LQKENI. CDR3 size: 14 residues. The CDR3: CASSPPSGRETQYF. The CDR3 DNA sequence: TGTGCCAGCTCACCACCTTCAGGGCGGGAGACCCAGTACTTC.

This sequence joins TRBV4-3 and TRBJ2-2, with D possibly being TRBD1 (6 bases). Germline loops: CDR1 LGHNA, CDR2 YSLEER. Trimming pared 4 bases from V and 4 bases from J, leaving 10 bases between. This CDR3 spans 14 amino acids. Here the CDR3 DNA reads TGCGCCAGCAGCCTAGGACAGTTCACCGGGGAGCTGTTTTTT. It encodes CASSLGQFTGELFF.

The gene calls are TRBV6-1 and TRBJ2-3, with D possibly being TRBD2 (7 bases). The V gene lost 5 bases and the J gene lost 1 base, with 13 bases spanning the gap. The germline CDR1 and CDR2 sequences are MNHNS and SASEGT. The CDR3 loop spans 15 amino acids. CDR3 coding DNA: TGTGCCAGCAGTTTCGGGGGGCCACGCACAGATACGCAGTATTTT. Encoded protein: CASSFGGPRTDTQYF.

The chain links TRBV18 to TRBJ1-4; 9 positions agree with TRBD1. The V gene end was trimmed by 3 bases and the J gene end by 8 bases; junction bases not matched to a gene: 7. The germline V gene has CDR1 KGHSH and CDR2 LQKENI. The CDR3 length is 15 residues. The CDR3 nucleotides read TGTGCCAGCTCACCGAGGACAGGGGATGGGGAAAAACTGTTTTTT. Protein: CASSPRTGDGEKLFF.

The chain employs TRBV6-5 and TRBJ1-5; possibly TRBD1 for D (6 bases). Trimming pared 7 bases from V and 3 bases from J, leaving 13 bases between. Germline V gene data show CDR1 as MNHEY and CDR2 as SVGAGI. CDR3 size: 14 residues. The CDR3 coding sequence is TGTGCCAGCACAACCGGACAGCCCAATCAGCCCCAGCATTTT. This sequence encodes CASTTGQPNQPQHF.

Turning to this clone: The sample contains more than one DNA sequence encoding this CDR3. CDR3 sequence: CASSLQGSYEQYF. The CDR3 DNA reads TGCGCCAGCAGTCTACAGGGCTCCTACGAGCAGTACTTC. The chain recombines TRBV5-1 with TRBJ2-7; a possible D gene is TRBD1 (6 bases). Germline lookup yields CDR1 SGHRS and CDR2 YFSETQ. Trimming left V 5 bases short and J 0 bases short, with 9 bases between. This CDR3 contains 13 residues.

The rearrangement uses TRBV28 and TRBJ2-7; D gene unclear. Trimming cost V 8 bases and J 1 base, with 12 bases left between them. This CDR3 has 13 amino acids. Germline V gene sequence: CDR1 MDHEN, CDR2 SYDVKM. The CDR3 DNA sequence: TGTGCCAGCCGAGTAAGTAGGTCCTACGAGCAGTACTTC. This gives the protein CASRVSRSYEQYF.

Only one count was recorded for this clone. This chain links TRBV6-1 with TRBJ1-6, with unresolved D. The germline CDR1 and CDR2 sequences are MNHNS and SASEGT. The CDR3 has 14 residues. V shed 2 bases and J shed 7 bases, with 9 bases lying between them. DNA for the CDR3: TGTGCCAGCAGTGAAAACGGATTGAATTCACCCCTCCACTTT. Residues: CASSENGLNSPLHF.

The J gene is TRBJ1-4, the V gene TRBV4-1; D remains unclear. V shed 0 bases and J shed 0 bases, with 8 bases lying between them. Per germline, CDR1 MGHRA and CDR2 YSYEKL. The CDR3 is 16 amino acids. CDR3 sequence reads: CASSQDIAATNEKLFF. For the CDR3, the DNA is TGCGCCAGCAGCCAAGATATTGCAGCAACTAATGAAAAACTGTTTTTT.

With regard to this clone: Within the sample, other DNA sequences also encode this same CDR3. CDR3 residues: CASSLEGRGSNQPQHF. CDR3 in DNA: TGTGCCAGCAGCTTAGAGGGAAGGGGTTCTAATCAGCCCCAGCATTTT. J is TRBJ1-5 and V is TRBV7-2; possibly TRBD1 for D (5 bases). The CDR3 contains 16 residues. Trimming took 1 base from V and 4 from J, leaving 14 bases between them. The germline V gene has CDR1 SGHTA and CDR2 FQGNSA.

This chain uses TRBV28 with TRBJ2-1; 12 bases map to TRBD2. V lost 8 bases, J lost 7 bases, and 15 bases stayed unmatched. CDR3 size: 17 residues. Germline V CDR1 and CDR2: MDHEN, SYDVKM. The CDR3 loop reads CASLPLAGGLPRNEQFF. CDR3 DNA sequence: TGTGCCAGCCTTCCGCTAGCGGGGGGGCTACCGAGGAATGAGCAGTTCTTC.

The sample holds a few counts of this clone. The rearrangement links TRBV2 to TRBJ1-1; tentatively, D is TRBD1 (5 bases). The CDR3 consists of 12 residues. Germline assignment: CDR1 SNHLY and CDR2 FYNNEI. V was pared by 10 bases and J by 6 bases, with 15 bases between. The CDR3: CATRRGNPEAFF. CDR3 DNA sequence: TGTGCCACCCGAAGGGGTAATCCTGAAGCTTTCTTT.

The chain carries TRBV6-2 or TRBV6-3 and TRBJ1-2; TRBD1 aligns across 8 bases. This CDR3 is 15 amino acids long. CDR1 and CDR2 from the germline V gene are MNHEY and SVGEGT. Unmatched junction bases numbered 10, after V lost 5 bases and J lost 5 bases. The CDR3 reads CASSDDRGRVYGYTF. The DNA for the CDR3 is TGTGCCAGCAGTGACGACAGGGGCAGGGTGTATGGCTACACCTTC.

The chain couples TRBV7-3 to TRBJ1-1; D gene ambiguous. CDR3 size: 13 residues. Germline V CDR1 and CDR2: SGHTA, FQGTGA. Trimming shortened V by 4 bases and J by 2 bases, and 8 bases separated the two germline ends. For the CDR3, the DNA is TGTGCCAGCAGCTCTGAGTTAAACACTGAAGCTTTCTTT. Translation: CASSSELNTEAFF.

This clone has more than one count but fewer than ten. The V gene is TRBV7-6, the J gene TRBJ1-1, with a weak D call TRBD1 (5 bases). This CDR3 is built from 16 residues. The germline V gene has CDR1 SGHVS and CDR2 FNYEAQ. Between the trimmed V and J ends, which lost 5 bases and 1 base, there was a span of 17 bases. This CDR3 is CASSILGSGRNTEAFF. In DNA form, the CDR3 reads TGTGCCAGCAGCATACTAGGGTCGGGGCGGAACACTGAAGCTTTCTTT.

This chain uses TRBV9 with TRBJ1-1, with 10 nucleotides matching TRBD1. Germline CDR1 SGDLS, CDR2 YYNGEE. The CDR3 consists of 17 residues. V lost 4 bases and J lost 2; bases outside the gene matches: 11. CDR3 nucleotide sequence: TGTGCCAGCAGCTTAATCCCGGGACAGGGGATTAACACTGAAGCTTTCTTT. Protein: CASSLIPGQGINTEAFF.

The chain links TRBV5-6 to TRBJ1-2; D ambiguous. The V end lost 1 base, the J end lost 4 bases, and 11 bases lay between the germline ends. Germline V lookup: CDR1 SGHDT, CDR2 YYEEEE. The CDR3 is 14 amino acids. CDR3 nucleotides: TGTGCCAGCAGCTTGTACGCATTTCCCTATGGCTACACCTTC. This encodes CASSLYAFPYGYTF.

J is TRBJ1-1 and V is TRBV28, with TRBD1 matching over 7 bases. J was trimmed by 4 bases and V by 7 bases; bases with no gene match: 6. This CDR3 is built from 13 residues. CDR1 is MDHEN and CDR2 is SYDVKM in the germline V gene. The CDR3 DNA reads TGTGCCAGCACCTTGGGGACAGCCACTGAAGCTTTCTTT. Residues: CASTLGTATEAFF.

The chain recombines TRBV6-1 with TRBJ2-1; D perhaps matches TRBD1 (6 bases). The germline CDR1 and CDR2 sequences are MNHNS and SASEGT. The length of the CDR3 is 15 residues. Trimming removed 1 base at V and 8 bases at J, with 15 bases between. The CDR3 sequence: CASSEDNRVLDEQFF. In nucleotides, the CDR3 is TGTGCCAGCAGTGAAGATAACAGGGTATTAGATGAGCAGTTCTTC.

The chain couples TRBV7-3 to TRBJ2-3; possible D gene TRBD1, 5 bases. The CDR3 is 12 residues long. V was trimmed by 11 bases and J by 1 base, leaving 10 bases between them. The germline V gene has CDR1 SGHTA and CDR2 FQGTGA. The CDR3 DNA is TGTGCCTCAGGGATCGGCACAGATACGCAGTATTTT. Translation gives CASGIGTDTQYF. Full variable domain (rest looked up from reference TRBV7-3 and TRBJ2-3): GAGVSQTPSNKVTEKGKYVELRCDPISGHTALYWYRQSLGQGPEFLIYFQGTGAADDSGLPNDRFFAVRPEGSVSTLKIQRTERGDSAVYLCASGIGTDTQYFGPGTRLTVL.